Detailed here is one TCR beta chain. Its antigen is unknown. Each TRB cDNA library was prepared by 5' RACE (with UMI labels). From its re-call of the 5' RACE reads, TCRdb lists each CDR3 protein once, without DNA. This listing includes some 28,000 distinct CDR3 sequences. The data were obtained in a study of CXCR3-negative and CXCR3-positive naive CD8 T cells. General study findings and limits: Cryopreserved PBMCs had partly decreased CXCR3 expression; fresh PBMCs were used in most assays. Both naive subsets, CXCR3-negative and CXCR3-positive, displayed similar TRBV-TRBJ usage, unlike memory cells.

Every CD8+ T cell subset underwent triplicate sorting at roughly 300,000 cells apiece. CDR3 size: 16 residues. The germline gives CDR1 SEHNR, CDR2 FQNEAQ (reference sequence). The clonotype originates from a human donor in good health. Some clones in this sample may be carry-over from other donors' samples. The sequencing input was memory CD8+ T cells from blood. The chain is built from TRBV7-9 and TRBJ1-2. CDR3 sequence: CASSLGTQIANYGYTF.